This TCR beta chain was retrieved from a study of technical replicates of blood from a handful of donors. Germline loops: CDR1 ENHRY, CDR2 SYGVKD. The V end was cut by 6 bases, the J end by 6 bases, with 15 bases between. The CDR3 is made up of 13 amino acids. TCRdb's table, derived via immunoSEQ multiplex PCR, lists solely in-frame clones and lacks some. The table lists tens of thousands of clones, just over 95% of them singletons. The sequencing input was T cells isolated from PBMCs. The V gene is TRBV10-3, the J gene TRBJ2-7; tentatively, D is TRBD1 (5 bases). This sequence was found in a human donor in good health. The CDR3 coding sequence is TGTGCCATCAGGGCAGGGTCCTTTGTCGAGCAGTACTTC. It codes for CAIRAGSFVEQYF.